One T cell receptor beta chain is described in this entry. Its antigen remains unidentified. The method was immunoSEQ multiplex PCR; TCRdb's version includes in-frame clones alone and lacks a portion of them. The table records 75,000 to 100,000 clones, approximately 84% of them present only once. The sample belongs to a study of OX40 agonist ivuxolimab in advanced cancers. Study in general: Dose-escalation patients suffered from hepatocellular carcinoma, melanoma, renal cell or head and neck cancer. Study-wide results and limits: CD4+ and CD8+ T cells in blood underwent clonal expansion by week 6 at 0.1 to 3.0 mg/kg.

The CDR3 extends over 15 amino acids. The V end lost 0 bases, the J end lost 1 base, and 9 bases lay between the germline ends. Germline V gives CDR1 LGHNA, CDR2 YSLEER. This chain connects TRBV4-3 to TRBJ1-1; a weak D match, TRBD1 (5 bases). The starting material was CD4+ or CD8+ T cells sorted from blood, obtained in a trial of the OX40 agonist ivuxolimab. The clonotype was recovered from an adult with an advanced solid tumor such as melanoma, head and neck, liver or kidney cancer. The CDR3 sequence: CASSQESGRNTEAFF. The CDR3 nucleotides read TGCGCCAGCAGCCAAGAATCAGGGAGGAACACTGAAGCTTTCTTT.